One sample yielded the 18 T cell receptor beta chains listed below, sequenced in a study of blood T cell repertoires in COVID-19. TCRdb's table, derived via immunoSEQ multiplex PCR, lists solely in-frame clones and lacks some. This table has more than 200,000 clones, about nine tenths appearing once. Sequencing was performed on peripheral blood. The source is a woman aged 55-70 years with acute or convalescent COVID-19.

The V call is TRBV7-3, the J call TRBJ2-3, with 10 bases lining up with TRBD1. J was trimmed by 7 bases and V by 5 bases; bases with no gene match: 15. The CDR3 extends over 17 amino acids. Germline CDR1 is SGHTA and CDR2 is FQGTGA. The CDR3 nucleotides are TGTGCCAGCAGCCCATCACCGCCGGGACAGGGGCAAAATACGCAGTATTTT. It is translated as CASSPSPPGQGQNTQYF.

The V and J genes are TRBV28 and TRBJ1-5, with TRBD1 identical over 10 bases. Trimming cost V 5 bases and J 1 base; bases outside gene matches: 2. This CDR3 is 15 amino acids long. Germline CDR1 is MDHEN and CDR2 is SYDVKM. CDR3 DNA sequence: TGTGCCAGCAGTAGACAGGGGGCGAGCAATCAGCCCCAGCATTTT. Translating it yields CASSRQGASNQPQHF.

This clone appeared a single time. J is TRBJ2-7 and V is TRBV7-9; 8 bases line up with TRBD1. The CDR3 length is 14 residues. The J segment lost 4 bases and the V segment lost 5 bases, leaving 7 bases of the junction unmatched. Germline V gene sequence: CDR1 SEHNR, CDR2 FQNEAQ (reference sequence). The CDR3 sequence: CASSRRQGTYEQYF. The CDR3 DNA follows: TGTGCCAGCAGCCGAAGACAGGGGACGTACGAGCAGTACTTC.

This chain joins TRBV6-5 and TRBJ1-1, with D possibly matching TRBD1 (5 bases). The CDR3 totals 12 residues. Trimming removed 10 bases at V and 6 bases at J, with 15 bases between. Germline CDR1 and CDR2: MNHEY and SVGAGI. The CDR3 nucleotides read TGTGCCACAGGGAGGCCGGGGCCTGAAGCTTTCTTT. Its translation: CATGRPGPEAFF.

The CDR3 reads CASSNGVYNSPLHF. Written as DNA, the CDR3 is TGTGCCAGCAGTAACGGAGTCTATAATTCACCCCTCCACTTT. The rearrangement uses TRBV6-5 and TRBJ1-6; D unresolved. Germline assignment: CDR1 MNHEY and CDR2 SVGAGI. The CDR3 sequence is 14 residues long. The germline V and J ends were trimmed by 5 bases and 3 bases, with 8 bases remaining between them.

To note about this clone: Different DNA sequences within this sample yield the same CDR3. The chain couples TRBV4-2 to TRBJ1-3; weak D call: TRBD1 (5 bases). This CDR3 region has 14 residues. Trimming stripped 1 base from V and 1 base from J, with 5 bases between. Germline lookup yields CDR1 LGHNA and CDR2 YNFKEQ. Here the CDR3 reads CASSQAGSGNTIYF. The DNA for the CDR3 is TGTGCCAGCAGCCAAGCAGGGTCTGGAAACACCATATATTTT.

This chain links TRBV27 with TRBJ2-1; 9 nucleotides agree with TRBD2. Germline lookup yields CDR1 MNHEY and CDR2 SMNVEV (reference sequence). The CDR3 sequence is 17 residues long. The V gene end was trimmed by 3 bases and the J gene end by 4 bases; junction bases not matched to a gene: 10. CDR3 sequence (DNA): TGTGCCAGCAGTTTGGTGGGCGGGAGGGCCGTATACAATGAGCAGTTCTTC. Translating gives CASSLVGGRAVYNEQFF.

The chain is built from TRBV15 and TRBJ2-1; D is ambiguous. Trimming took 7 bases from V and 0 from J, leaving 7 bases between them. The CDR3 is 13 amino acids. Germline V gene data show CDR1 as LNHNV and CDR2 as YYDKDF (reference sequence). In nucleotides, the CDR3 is TGTGCCACCACCAGGAGCTCCTACAATGAGCAGTTCTTC. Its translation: CATTRSSYNEQFF.

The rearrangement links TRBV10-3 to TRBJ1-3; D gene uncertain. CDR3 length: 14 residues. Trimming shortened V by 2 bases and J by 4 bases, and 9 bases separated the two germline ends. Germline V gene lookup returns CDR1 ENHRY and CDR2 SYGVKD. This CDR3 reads CAISEVAQGNTIYF. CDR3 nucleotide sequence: TGTGCCATCAGTGAGGTTGCTCAGGGAAACACCATATATTTT.

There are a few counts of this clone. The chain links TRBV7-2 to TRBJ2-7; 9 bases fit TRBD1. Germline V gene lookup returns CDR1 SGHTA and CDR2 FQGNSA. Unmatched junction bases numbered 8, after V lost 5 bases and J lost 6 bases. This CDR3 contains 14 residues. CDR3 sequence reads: CASSKQGARGEQYF. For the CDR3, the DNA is TGTGCCAGCAGCAAACAGGGGGCGCGTGGCGAGCAGTACTTC.

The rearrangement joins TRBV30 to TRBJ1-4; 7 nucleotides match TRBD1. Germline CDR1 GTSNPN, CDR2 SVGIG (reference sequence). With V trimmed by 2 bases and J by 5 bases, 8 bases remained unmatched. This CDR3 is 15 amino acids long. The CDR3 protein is CAWSRGQEMNEKLFF. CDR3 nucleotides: TGTGCCTGGAGTAGAGGACAGGAGATGAATGAAAAACTGTTTTTT. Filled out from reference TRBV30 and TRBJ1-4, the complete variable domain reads SQTIHQWPATLVQPVGSPLSLECTVEGTSNPNLYWYRQAAGRGLQLLFYSVGIGQISSEVPQNLSASRPQDRQFILSSKKLLLSDSGFYLCAWSRGQEMNEKLFFGSGTQLSVL.

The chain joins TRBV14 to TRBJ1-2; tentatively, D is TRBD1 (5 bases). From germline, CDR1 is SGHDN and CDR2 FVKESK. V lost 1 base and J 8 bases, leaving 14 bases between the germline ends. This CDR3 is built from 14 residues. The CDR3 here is CASSQVGQGLGYTF. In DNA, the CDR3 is TGTGCCAGCAGCCAAGTGGGGCAGGGCTTAGGCTACACCTTC.

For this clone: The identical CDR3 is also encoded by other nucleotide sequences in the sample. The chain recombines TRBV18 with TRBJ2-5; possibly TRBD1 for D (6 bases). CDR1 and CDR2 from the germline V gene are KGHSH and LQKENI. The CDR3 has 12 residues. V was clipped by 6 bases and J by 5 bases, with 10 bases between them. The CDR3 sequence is CASSPRGETQYF. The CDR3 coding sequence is TGTGCCAGCTCGCCTAGGGGGGAGACCCAGTACTTC.

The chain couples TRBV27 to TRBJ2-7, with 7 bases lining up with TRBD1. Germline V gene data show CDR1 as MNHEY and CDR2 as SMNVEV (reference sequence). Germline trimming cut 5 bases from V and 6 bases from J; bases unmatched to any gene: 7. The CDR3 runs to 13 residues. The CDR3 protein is CASSETGFGEQYF. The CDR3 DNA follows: TGTGCCAGCAGTGAGACAGGGTTCGGCGAGCAGTACTTC.

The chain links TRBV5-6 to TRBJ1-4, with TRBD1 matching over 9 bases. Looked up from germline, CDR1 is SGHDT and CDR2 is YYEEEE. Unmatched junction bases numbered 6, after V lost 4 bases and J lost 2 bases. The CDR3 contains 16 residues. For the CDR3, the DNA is TGTGCCAGCAGCCGTCCCGGGACAGGGACTAATGAAAAACTGTTTTTT. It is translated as CASSRPGTGTNEKLFF.

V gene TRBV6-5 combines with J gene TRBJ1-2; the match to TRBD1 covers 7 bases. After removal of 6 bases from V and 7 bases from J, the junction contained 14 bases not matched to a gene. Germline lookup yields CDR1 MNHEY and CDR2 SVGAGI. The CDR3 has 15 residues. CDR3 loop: CASSVQQGSSPGYTF. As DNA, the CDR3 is TGTGCCAGCAGCGTACAACAGGGGAGCTCCCCTGGCTACACCTTC.

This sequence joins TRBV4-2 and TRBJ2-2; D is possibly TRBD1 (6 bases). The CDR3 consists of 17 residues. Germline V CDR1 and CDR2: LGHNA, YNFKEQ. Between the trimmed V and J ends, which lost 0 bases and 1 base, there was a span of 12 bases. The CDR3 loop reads CASSQDKGDKNTGELFF. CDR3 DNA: TGTGCCAGCAGCCAAGATAAGGGGGACAAGAACACCGGGGAGCTGTTTTTT.

The CDR3 loop reads CSVGTELAKNIQYF. CDR3 bases: TGCAGCGTTGGGACAGAGCTAGCCAAAAACATTCAGTACTTC. The rearrangement joins TRBV29-1 to TRBJ2-4, with a tentative D call TRBD1 (6 bases). The CDR3 is 14 amino acids. The germline V and J ends were trimmed by 4 bases and 0 bases, with 10 bases remaining between them. Germline V gene data show CDR1 as SQVTM and CDR2 as ANQGSEA.